This TCR beta chain was identified during a study of early T cells in non-severe SARS-CoV-2 infection. In the study overall: Sequencing was performed on bulk RNA from unsorted whole blood, leaving chains unpaired. Study-wide points: Sequences matched to VDJdb favored anti-spike CD8 responses, while private and CD4 specificities were missed.

Researchers tagged individual cDNA molecules with unique molecular identifiers. TCRdb reanalysed the 5' RACE reads using MiXCR and keeps one entry per CDR3 protein. Seen here are under 80,000 distinct CDR3 sequences, 11% observed once, and the top ten hold 3.5% to 4%. V lost 6 bases, J lost 0 bases, and 20 bases lay in between. Germline CDR1 is SQVTM and CDR2 is ANQGSEA. This CDR3 comprises 16 residues. There are many counts of this clonotype. Its antigen is undetermined. Sequencing was performed on whole blood. This sequence joins TRBV29-1 and TRBJ1-1, with a tentative D call TRBD1 (5 bases). The TCR was taken from an adult who was a healthcare worker with PCR-confirmed SARS-CoV-2 infection or an uninfected control (not recorded which). DNA of the CDR3: TGCAGCGTCTGGACACGGGGAAGTCTTATGAACACTGAAGCTTTCTTT. Encoded protein: CSVWTRGSLMNTEAFF.